This T cell receptor (beta chain) came from a study of T cell repertoires in ileal Crohn's disease. Turning to the study itself: Median disease duration was nearly eight years; 35% to 45% smoked at surgery. Study findings and constraints: Active smokers at surgery had more clonal expansions than non-smokers.

Five hundred nanograms of biopsy DNA per sample underwent TCRB immunosequencing. Here immunoSEQ multiplex PCR was the method, and the copy in TCRdb shows in-frame clones only, minus some. The sample holds some 30,000 clones, around three quarters seen once. CDR3 size: 15 residues. V lost 7 bases and J lost 3; bases outside the gene matches: 6. Looked up from germline, CDR1 is SGHRS and CDR2 is YFSETQ. To note about this clone: The antigen remains undetermined.

The clonotype originates from an adult with Crohn's disease. This rearrangement joins TRBV5-1 to TRBJ2-2; 10 nucleotides match TRBD1. Sequenced material: ileal tissue. The CDR3 coding sequence is TGCGCCAGCCAACCCGGGACAGGGGACACCGGGGAGCTGTTTTTT. Protein: CASQPGTGDTGELFF.